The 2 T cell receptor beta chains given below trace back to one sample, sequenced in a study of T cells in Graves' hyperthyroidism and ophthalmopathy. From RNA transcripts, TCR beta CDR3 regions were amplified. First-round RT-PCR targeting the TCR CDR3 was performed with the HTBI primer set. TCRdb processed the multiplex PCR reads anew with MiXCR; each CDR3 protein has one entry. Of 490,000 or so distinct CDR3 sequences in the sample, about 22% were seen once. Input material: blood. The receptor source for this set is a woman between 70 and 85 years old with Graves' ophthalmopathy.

The CDR3 nucleotides read TGTGCCAGCTCCGACAGGGCTTACACAGATACGCAGTATTTT. Amino acid sequence: CASSDRAYTDTQYF. J is TRBJ2-3 and V is TRBV19; 7 nucleotides agree with TRBD1. This CDR3 spans 14 amino acids. Germline values: CDR1 LNHDA, CDR2 SQIVND (reference sequence). V lost 9 bases and J lost 2; bases outside the gene matches: 8.

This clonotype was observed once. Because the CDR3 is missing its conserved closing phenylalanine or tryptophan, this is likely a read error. Here the CDR3 reads CASSFSQGQNEQFS. CDR3 in DNA: TGTGCCAGCAGTTTTTCCCAGGGTCAGAATGAGCAGTTCTCC. The chain joins TRBV12-3 or TRBV12-4 to TRBJ2-1, with D maybe TRBD1 (5 bases). Trimming pared 3 bases from V and 7 bases from J, leaving 13 bases between. The CDR3 contains 14 residues.